This T cell receptor beta chain was identified during a study of T-cell reconstitution after alpha-beta-depleted transplantation in children. Overall study results and limits: In some patients, recipient T cells and intrathymic progenitors surviving conditioning explained high day-60 diversity. T-cell counts and diversity at one year post-transplant came mainly from newly produced T cells. Several hundred rapidly expanded clones from non-depleted graft cells reportedly supplied alpha-beta T cells about two months post-transplant.

In regard to this clonotype: Antigen unknown.

CDR3 size: 16 residues. The V end lost 2 bases, the J end lost 4 bases, and 18 bases lay between the germline ends. Germline V lookup: CDR1 MGHRA, CDR2 YSYEKL. The TCRbeta library incorporated unique molecular identifiers. TCRdb ran MiXCR on the PCR reads and lists one entry per CDR3 protein. Altogether 700,000 to 950,000 distinct CDR3 sequences are present, 16% being singletons, with the ten largest covering about 4.6%. The rearrangement links TRBV4-1 to TRBJ2-7; D is uncertain. This clonotype originated in a male patient younger than 18 who had a stem cell transplant for acute lymphoblastic leukemia, so the T cells may come from the graft donor. The material was PBMCs, mostly from graft donor cells, obtained 360 days after TCRalphabeta/CD19-depleted stem cell transplant. The CDR3 coding sequence is TGCGCCAGCAGCCAATCGATCCACGGAAGATCTTACGAGCAGTACTTC. This codes for CASSQSIHGRSYEQYF.